A selection of T cell receptor beta chains follows, all from one sample in a study of cytomegalovirus exposure and HLA in healthy donors. Assay used: immunoSEQ multiplex PCR; TCRdb lists only in-frame clones, some missing. The sample records approximately 150,000 clones, 80% being singletons. Sample: PBMCs. These receptors were collected from a man aged 40-50 years in good health and CMV-seronegative. Each CDR3 is given with its conserved first and last residue. Each record gives: J gene, V gene, clone size, D gene, CDR3 DNA, CDR3 protein. D genes are given only for firm matches. Size tells how often a clone was seen (once, few, many) or the class of an expanded clone, and some rows leave it out.

>TRBJ1-6|TRBV6-1|.|.
TGTGCCAGCACATCGCGGGCCGAAAATTCACCCCTCCACTTT
CASTSRAENSPLHF
>TRBJ1-5|TRBV4-1|.|.
TGCGCCAGCAGTGTGACGAACGGGATGTCATCGCCCCAGCATTTT
CASSVTNGMSSPQHF
>TRBJ2-3|TRBV27|.|.
TGTGCCAGCAGTTTTAACACAGATACGCAGTATTTT
CASSFNTDTQYF
>TRBJ1-1|TRBV19|.|TRBD1
TGTGCCAGCACAAAAGGGGACAGGCCGAACACTGAAGCTTTCTTT
CASTKGDRPNTEAFF
>TRBJ1-1|TRBV11-2|.|TRBD1
TGTGCCAGCAGTCGAGGGGGCACCCAGAACACTGAAGCTTTCTTT
CASSRGGTQNTEAFF
>TRBJ2-7|TRBV7-6|.|TRBD1
TGTGCCAGCAGCTCACCCGGGACAGGAATCTACGAGCAGTACTTC
CASSSPGTGIYEQYF
>TRBJ2-3|TRBV5-1|.|.
TGCGCCAGCAGCTTGGGTGCAGGGAGCACAGATACGCAGTATTTT
CASSLGAGSTDTQYF
>TRBJ1-2|TRBV6-6|.|TRBD1
TGTGCCAGCAGTTACTCGACAGGGAACTATGGCTACACCTTC
CASSYSTGNYGYTF
>TRBJ1-2|TRBV5-3|once|.
TGTGCCAGATCCTCCAGGGGCACCGACTATGGCTACACCTTC
CARSSRGTDYGYTF
>TRBJ1-1|TRBV10-3|.|.
TGTGCCATCAGTGAGGGACAGCAGAACACTGAAGCTTTCTTT
CAISEGQQNTEAFF
>TRBJ2-3|TRBV27|.|.
TGTGCCAGCAGATTTAAGGAGGCGATTACGCAGTATTTT
CASRFKEAITQYF
>TRBJ1-5|TRBV6-6|.|TRBD1
TGTGCCAGCAGTAAGACAGGGATGGGCAATCAGCCCCAGCATTTT
CASSKTGMGNQPQHF
>TRBJ1-5|TRBV11-2|.|.
TGTGCCAGCAGCTTGAATACAGGGTATGATCAGCCCCAGCATTTT
CASSLNTGYDQPQHF
>TRBJ1-2|TRBV28|few|.
TGTGCCAGCAGACCAGGGGTTAACTATGGCTACACCTTC
CASRPGVNYGYTF
>TRBJ2-1|TRBV6-4|.|.
TGTGCCAGCAGTGTCGTCGGGGGCTCCTACAATGAGCAGTTCTTC
CASSVVGGSYNEQFF
>TRBJ2-7|TRBV21-1|.|.
TGTGCCACGGAGGGGTCTCGAGTCGAGCAGTACTTC
CATEGSRVEQYF
>TRBJ2-1|TRBV2|.|TRBD2
TGTGCCAGCAGTGAAAGGCTAGCGGGGGCCCTCAATGAGCAGTTCTTC
CASSERLAGALNEQFF
>TRBJ1-3|TRBV5-1|.|.
TGCGCCAGCAGCCCGGAGGGGTCTGGAAACACCATATATTTT
CASSPEGSGNTIYF
>TRBJ2-5|TRBV5-6|.|.
TGTGCCAGCAGGGGGCCGGGGGGCGGGGAGTACTTC
CASRGPGGGEYF
>TRBJ2-4|TRBV28|.|TRBD1
TGTGCCACCTCCGACAGGGGTTTGGGCAAAAACATTCAGTACTTC
CATSDRGLGKNIQYF
>TRBJ2-7|TRBV7-2|.|.
TGTGCCAGCAGCCCGCTAGCTGGCCAATCAGGCGAGCAGTACTTC
CASSPLAGQSGEQYF
>TRBJ1-5|TRBV27|.|TRBD1
TGTGCCAGCAGTGCGACAGGGGAAAGAAGACTCCAGGCCAATCAGCCCCAGCATTTT
CASSATGERRLQANQPQHF
>TRBJ2-7|TRBV28|.|.
TGTGCCAGCACCGGGGGTGTCGGTCGGCGGCGCGAGCAGTACTTC
CASTGGVGRRREQYF
>TRBJ2-3|TRBV7-2|.|.
TGTGCCAGCAGCTTAGATTTGACGCGGAGCACAGATACGCAGTATTTT
CASSLDLTRSTDTQYF
>TRBJ1-1|TRBV7-6|few|TRBD1
TGTGCCAGCAGCTCAAACACAGGGGGCGAGGACACTGAAGCTTTCTTT
CASSSNTGGEDTEAFF
>TRBJ1-2|TRBV6-4|.|TRBD1
TGTGCCAGCAGGGAGACAGGGGGCCGTTCTGGCTACACCTTC
CASRETGGRSGYTF
>TRBJ2-7|TRBV9|.|TRBD1
TGTGCCAGCAGCGCCCGACAGGGTCACTCCTACGAGCAGTACTTC
CASSARQGHSYEQYF